This T cell receptor (beta chain) originates from a study of blood T cell repertoires in COVID-19. Overall study context: Samples taken during acute and convalescent COVID-19 were collected in the United States, Italy and Spain. PBMCs, B-cell-depleted T cells, or T cells provided the cDNA or gDNA that made up the material.

Under the authors' procedure: Amplification of reference gene primers was used by the study to estimate nucleated cell counts. Generated by immunoSEQ multiplex PCR, the TCRdb table keeps only in-frame clones and is missing some. That table furnishes V, J and clone size, whereas the DNA furnished D and trimming. This table has fewer than 250,000 clones, roughly nine tenths appearing once. The CDR3 consists of 11 residues. The V end was cut by 6 bases, the J end by 11 bases, with 13 bases between. CDR1 is LGHNT, CDR2 FRNRAP, per germline. V is TRBV12-5 and J is TRBJ1-1; D possibly corresponds to TRBD1 (5 bases). The specimen was peripheral blood. This TCR was recovered from a man younger than 40 with acute or convalescent COVID-19. The CDR3 DNA reads TGTGCTAGTGGATCGGCAGGGTATGCTTTCTTT. Translation: CASGSAGYAFF. Together with reference TRBV12-5 and TRBJ1-1, the CDR3 gives the full variable domain: DARVTQTPRHKVTEMGQEVTMRCQPILGHNTVFWYRQTMMQGLELLAYFRNRAPLDDSGMPKDRFSAEMPDATLATLKIQPSEPRDSAVYFCASGSAGYAFFGQGTRLTVV.